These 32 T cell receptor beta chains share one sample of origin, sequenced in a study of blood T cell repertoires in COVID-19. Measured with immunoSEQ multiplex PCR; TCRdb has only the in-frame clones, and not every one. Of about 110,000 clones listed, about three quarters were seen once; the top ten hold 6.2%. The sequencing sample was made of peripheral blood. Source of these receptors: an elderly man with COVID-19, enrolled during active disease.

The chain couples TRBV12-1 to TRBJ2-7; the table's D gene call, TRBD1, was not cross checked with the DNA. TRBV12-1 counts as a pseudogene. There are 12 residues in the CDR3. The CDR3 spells CASRTGWDEQYF. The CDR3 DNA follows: TGTGCCAGCAGGACAGGGTGGGACGAGCAGTACTTC.

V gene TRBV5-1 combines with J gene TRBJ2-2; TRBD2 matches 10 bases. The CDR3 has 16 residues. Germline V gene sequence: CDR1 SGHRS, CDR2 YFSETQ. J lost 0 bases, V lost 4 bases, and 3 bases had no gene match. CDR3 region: CASSPSGGSNTGELFF. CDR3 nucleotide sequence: TGCGCCAGCAGCCCTAGCGGGGGATCGAACACCGGGGAGCTGTTTTTT. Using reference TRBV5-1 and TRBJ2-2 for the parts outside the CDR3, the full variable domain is KAGVTQTPRYLIKTRGQQVTLSCSPISGHRSVSWYQQTPGQGLQFLFEYFSETQRNKGNFPGRFSGRQFSNSRSEMNVSTLELGDSALYLCASSPSGGSNTGELFFGEGSRLTVL.

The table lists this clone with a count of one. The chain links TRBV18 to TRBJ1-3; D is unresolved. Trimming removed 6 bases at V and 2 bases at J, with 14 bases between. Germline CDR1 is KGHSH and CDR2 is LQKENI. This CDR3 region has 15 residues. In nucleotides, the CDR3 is TGTGCCAGCTCTCCCGTGATGGAGCCTGGAAACACCATATATTTT. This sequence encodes CASSPVMEPGNTIYF. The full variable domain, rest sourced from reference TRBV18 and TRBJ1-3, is NAGVMQNPRHLVRRRGQEARLRCSPMKGHSHVYWYRQLPEEGLKFMVYLQKENIIDESGMPKERFSAEFPKEGPSILRIQQVVRGDSAAYFCASSPVMEPGNTIYFGEGSWLTVV.

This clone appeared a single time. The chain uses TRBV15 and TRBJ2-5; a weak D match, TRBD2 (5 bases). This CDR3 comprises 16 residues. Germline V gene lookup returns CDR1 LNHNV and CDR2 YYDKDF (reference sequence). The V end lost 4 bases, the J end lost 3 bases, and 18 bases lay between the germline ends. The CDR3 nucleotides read TGTGCCACCAGCATAGGGAGATCAGTTTCAGAAGAGACCCAGTACTTC. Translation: CATSIGRSVSEETQYF.

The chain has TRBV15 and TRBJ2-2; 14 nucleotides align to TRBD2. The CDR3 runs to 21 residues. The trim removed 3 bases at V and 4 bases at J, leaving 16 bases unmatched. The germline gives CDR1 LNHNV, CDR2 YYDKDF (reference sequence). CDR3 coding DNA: TGTGCCACCAGCAGGACTAGCGGGAGGGCCCGGTTGGTCTCTGGCACCGGGGAGCTGTTTTTT. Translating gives CATSRTSGRARLVSGTGELFF.

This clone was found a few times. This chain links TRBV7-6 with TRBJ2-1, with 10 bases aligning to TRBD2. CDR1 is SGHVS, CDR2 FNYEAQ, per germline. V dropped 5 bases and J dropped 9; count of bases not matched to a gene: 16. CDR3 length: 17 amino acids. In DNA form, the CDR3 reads TGTGCCAGCAGCCAGACCGGGGGAGCGGGAGGGTATGGTGAGCAGTTCTTC. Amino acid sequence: CASSQTGGAGGYGEQFF.

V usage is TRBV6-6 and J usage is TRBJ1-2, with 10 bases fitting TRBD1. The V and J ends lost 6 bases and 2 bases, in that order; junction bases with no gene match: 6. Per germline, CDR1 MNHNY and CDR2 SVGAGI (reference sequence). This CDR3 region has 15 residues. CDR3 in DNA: TGTGCCAGCAGCCCGGGACAGGGGAACAACTATGGCTACACCTTC. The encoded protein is CASSPGQGNNYGYTF.

The CDR3, as DNA: TGTGCCAGCAGTGAAGGGACAGGGCGGAGCATTGAAGCTTTCTTT. It encodes CASSEGTGRSIEAFF. V and J are TRBV6-1 and TRBJ1-1; TRBD1 matches 8 bases. V shed 1 base and J 7 bases; nucleotides not matched to a gene: 8. This CDR3 has 15 residues. Germline-derived CDR1 and CDR2 are MNHNS and SASEGT.

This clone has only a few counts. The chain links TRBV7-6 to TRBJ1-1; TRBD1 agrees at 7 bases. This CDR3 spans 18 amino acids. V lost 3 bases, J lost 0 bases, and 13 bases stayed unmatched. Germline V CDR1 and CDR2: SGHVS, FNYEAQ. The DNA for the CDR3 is TGTGCCAGCAGCTTGGTGCGGTCTGACAGGGCCATGAACACTGAAGCTTTCTTT. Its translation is CASSLVRSDRAMNTEAFF.

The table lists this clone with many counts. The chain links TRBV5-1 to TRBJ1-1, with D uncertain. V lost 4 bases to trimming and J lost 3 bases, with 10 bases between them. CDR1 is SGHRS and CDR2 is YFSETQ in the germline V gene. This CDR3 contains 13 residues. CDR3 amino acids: CASSLKLDTEAFF. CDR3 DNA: TGCGCCAGCAGCCTCAAACTTGACACTGAAGCTTTCTTT.

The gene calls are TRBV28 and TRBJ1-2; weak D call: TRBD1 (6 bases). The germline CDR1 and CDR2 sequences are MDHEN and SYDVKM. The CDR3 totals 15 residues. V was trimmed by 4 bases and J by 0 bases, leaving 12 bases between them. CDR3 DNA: TGTGCCAGCAGTTCTACCGGGACACCTAACTATGGCTACACCTTC. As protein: CASSSTGTPNYGYTF.

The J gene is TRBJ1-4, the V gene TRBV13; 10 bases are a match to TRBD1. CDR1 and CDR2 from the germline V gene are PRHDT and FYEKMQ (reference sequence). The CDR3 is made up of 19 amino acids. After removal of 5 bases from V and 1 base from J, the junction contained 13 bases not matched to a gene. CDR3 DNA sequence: TGTGCCAGCAGCCGACAGGGGGCCATGGTCGGCAAAACTAATGAAAAACTGTTTTTT. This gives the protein CASSRQGAMVGKTNEKLFF.

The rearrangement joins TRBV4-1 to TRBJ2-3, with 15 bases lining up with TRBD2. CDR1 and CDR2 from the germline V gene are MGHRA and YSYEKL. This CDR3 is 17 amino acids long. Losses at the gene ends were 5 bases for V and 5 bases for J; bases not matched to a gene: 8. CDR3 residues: CASSEGTSGRNGDTQYF. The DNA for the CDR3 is TGCGCCAGCAGCGAAGGGACTAGCGGGAGGAATGGAGATACGCAGTATTTT.

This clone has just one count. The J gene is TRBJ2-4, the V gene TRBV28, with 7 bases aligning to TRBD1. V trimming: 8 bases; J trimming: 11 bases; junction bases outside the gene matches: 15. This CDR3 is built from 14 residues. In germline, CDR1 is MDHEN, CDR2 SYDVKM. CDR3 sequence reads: CASSPRDSEILQYF. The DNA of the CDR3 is TGTGCCAGCTCACCCCGGGACAGCGAGATCCTTCAGTACTTC.

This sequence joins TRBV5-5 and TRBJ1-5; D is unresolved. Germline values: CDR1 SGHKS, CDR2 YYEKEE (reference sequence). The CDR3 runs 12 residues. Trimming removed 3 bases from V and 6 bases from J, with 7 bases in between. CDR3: CASSSGSQPQHF. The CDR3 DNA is TGTGCCAGCAGCTCCGGGAGTCAGCCCCAGCATTTT.

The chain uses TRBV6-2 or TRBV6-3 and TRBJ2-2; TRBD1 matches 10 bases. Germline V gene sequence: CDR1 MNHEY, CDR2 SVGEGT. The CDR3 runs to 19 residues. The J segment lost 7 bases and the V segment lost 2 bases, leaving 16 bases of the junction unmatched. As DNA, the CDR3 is TGTGCCAGCAGTTACGGTGTTTGGACAGGGGGACCAGAATTCGGGGAGCTGTTTTTT. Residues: CASSYGVWTGGPEFGELFF.

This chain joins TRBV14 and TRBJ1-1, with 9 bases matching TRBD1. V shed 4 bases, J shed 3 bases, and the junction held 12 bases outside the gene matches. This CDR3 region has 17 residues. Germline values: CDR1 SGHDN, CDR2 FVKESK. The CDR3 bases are TGTGCCAGCAGCCCACTGGGACAGGGTGTTCGGGACACTGAAGCTTTCTTT. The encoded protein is CASSPLGQGVRDTEAFF. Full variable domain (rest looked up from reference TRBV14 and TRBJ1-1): EAGVTQFPSHSVIEKGQTVTLRCDPISGHDNLYWYRRVMGKEIKFLLHFVKESKQDESGMPNNRFLAERTGGTYSTLKVQPAELEDSGVYFCASSPLGQGVRDTEAFFGQGTRLTVV.

Written as DNA, the CDR3 is TGTGCCAGCAGTCCAGACCTAGCGGACACAGATACGCAGTATTTT. Protein product: CASSPDLADTDTQYF. The J gene is TRBJ2-3, the V gene TRBV16, with 7 bases matching TRBD2. Trimming removed 6 bases from V and 2 bases from J; junction bases left unmatched: 8. Germline CDR1 and CDR2: KGHSY and FQNENV. This CDR3 region has 15 residues. Full variable domain (remainder filled in from reference TRBV16 and TRBJ2-3): GEEVAQTPKHLVRGEGQKAKLYCAPIKGHSYVFWYQQVLKNEFKFLISFQNENVFDETGMPKERFSAKCLPNSPCSLEIQATKLEDSAVYFCASSPDLADTDTQYFGPGTRLTVL.

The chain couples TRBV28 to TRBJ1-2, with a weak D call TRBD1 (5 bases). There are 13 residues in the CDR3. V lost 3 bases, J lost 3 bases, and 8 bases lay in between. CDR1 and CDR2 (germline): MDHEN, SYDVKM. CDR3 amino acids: CASSFRGDYGYTF. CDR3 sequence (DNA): TGTGCCAGCAGTTTTCGGGGGGACTATGGCTACACCTTC.

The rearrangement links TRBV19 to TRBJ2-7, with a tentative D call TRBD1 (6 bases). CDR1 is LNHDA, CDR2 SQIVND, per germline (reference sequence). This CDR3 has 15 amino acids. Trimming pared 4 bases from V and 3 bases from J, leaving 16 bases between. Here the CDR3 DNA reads TGTGCCAGTAGTAGCACCTATGGGGGCTACTACGAGCAGTACTTC. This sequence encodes CASSSTYGGYYEQYF.

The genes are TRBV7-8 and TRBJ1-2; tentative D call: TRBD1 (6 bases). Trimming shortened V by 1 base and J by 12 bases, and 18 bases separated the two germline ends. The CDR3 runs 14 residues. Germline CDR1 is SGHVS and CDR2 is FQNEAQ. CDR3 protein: CASSLGDIVPLNTF. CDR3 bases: TGTGCCAGCAGCTTAGGGGACATAGTTCCCCTCAACACCTTC.

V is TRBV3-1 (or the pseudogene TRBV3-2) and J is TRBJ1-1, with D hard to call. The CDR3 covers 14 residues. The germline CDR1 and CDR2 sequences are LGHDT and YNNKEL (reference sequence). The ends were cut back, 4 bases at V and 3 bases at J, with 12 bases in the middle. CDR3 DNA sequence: TGTGCCAGCAGCCGTCAGGCCCCGGACACTGAAGCTTTCTTT. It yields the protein CASSRQAPDTEAFF.

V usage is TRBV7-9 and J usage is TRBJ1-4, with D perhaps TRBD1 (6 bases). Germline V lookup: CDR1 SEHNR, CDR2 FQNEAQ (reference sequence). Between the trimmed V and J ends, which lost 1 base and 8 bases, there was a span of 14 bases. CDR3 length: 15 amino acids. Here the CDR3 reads CASSLGGRGEEKLFF. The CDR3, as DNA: TGTGCCAGCAGCTTAGGAGGCAGGGGAGAGGAAAAACTGTTTTTT.

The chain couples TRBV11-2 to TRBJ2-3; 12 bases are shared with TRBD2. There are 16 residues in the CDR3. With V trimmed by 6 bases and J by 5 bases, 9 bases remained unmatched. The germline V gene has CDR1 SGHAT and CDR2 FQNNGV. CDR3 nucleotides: TGTGCCAGCAGTTGGACTAGCGGGAACGGTATAGATACGCAGTATTTT. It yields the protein CASSWTSGNGIDTQYF.

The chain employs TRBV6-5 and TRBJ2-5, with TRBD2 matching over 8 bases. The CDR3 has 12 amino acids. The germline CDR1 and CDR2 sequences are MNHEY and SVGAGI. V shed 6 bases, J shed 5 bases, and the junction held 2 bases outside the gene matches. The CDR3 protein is CASSGGAETQYF. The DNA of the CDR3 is TGTGCCAGCAGCGGGGGGGCGGAGACCCAGTACTTC.

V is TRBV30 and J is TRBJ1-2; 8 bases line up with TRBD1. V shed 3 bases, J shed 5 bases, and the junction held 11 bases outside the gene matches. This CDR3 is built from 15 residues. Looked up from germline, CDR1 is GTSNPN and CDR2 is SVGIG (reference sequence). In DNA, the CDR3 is TGTGCCTGGAGACCGGGACAGGAGACCTTATATGGCTACACCTTC. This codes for CAWRPGQETLYGYTF. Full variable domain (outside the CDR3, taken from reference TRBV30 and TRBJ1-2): SQTIHQWPATLVQPVGSPLSLECTVEGTSNPNLYWYRQAAGRGLQLLFYSVGIGQISSEVPQNLSASRPQDRQFILSSKKLLLSDSGFYLCAWRPGQETLYGYTFGSGTRLTVV.

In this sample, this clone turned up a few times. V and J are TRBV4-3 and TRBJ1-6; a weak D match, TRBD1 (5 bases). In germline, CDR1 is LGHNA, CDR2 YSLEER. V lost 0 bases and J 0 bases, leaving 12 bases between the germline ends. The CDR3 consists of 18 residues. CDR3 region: CASSQDLPRGSYNSPLHF. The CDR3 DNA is TGCGCCAGCAGCCAAGATCTTCCAAGGGGCTCCTATAATTCACCCCTCCACTTT.

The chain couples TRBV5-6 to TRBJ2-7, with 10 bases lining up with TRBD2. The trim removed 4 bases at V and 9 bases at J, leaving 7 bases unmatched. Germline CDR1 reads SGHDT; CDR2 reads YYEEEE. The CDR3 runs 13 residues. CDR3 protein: CASSEAGGPLQYF. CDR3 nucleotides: TGTGCCAGCAGCGAAGCGGGAGGGCCTTTGCAGTACTTC.

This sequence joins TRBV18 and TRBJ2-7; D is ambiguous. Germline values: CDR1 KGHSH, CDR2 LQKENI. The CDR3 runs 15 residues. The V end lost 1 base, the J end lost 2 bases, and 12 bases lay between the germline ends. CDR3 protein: CASSPLIDKAYEQYF. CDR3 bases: TGTGCCAGCTCACCACTCATAGACAAGGCCTACGAGCAGTACTTC.

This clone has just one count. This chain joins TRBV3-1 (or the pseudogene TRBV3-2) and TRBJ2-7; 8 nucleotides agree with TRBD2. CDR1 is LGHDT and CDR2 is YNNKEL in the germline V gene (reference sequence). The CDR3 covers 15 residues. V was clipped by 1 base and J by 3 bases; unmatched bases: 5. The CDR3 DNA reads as TGTGCCAGCAGCCAAGTAGACACTAGCGGCTACGAGCAGTACTTC. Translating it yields CASSQVDTSGYEQYF.

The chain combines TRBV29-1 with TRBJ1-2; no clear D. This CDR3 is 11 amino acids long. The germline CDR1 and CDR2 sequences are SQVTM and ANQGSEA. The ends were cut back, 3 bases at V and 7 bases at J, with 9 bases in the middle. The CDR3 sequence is CSVEEAGGYTF. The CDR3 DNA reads TGCAGCGTTGAGGAAGCGGGTGGCTACACCTTC.

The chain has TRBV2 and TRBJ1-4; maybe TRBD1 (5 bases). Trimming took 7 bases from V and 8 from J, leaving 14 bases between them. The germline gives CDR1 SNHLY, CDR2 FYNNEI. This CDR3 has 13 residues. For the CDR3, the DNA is TGTGCCAGCATAGGGCAGGGAAGCGAAAAACTGTTTTTT. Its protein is CASIGQGSEKLFF.